The sequence of this TCR beta chain was determined in a study of blood T cell repertoires in COVID-19. About the research overall: PBMCs, B-cell-depleted T cells, or T cells were the source of the cDNA or gDNA that made up the material.

Enrolled through a virtual design, the participants were between roughly 18 and 90 years of age and came from about two dozen US areas. The assay was immunoSEQ multiplex PCR, and TCRdb's table has in-frame clones only and misses some. The sample yields about 220,000 clones, 88% seen once. Source material: PBMCs or T cells enriched from blood (not recorded which). The receptor comes from a woman aged 40 to 50 with acute COVID-19.

CDR3 residues: CASSESGGTGPREQYV. Here the CDR3 DNA reads TGCGCCAGCAGTGAGTCAGGGGGGACAGGGCCGAGAGAGCAGTACGTC. The genes are TRBV10-2 and TRBJ2-7; 9 bases map to TRBD1. There are 16 residues in the CDR3. Germline-derived CDR1 and CDR2 are WSHSY and SAAADI. Trimming cost V 0 bases and J 7 bases; bases outside gene matches: 10.